The sequence of this T cell receptor beta chain was determined in a study of T-cell memory formation after mild COVID-19. The study, taken as a whole, reports: Clones contracting across day 15 to 85 had a balanced CD4/CD8 profile; later expanding clones leaned CD4+. Contracting CD4+ clones sat mainly in CM and EM; CD8+ in EMRA. There was no confirmation that second-wave clones peaking on day 37 were SARS-CoV-2 specific.

This clonotype was detected a few times. What it binds is not known. Libraries for TCRalpha and TCRbeta carried sample barcodes and unique molecular identifiers via 5'RACE. TCRdb ran MiXCR on the 5' RACE reads and lists one entry per CDR3 protein. The sample records around 320,000 distinct CDR3 sequences, roughly a fifth being singletons. The receptor comes from a man aged 18 to 35 who had mild COVID-19 (a few samples of this study predate the infection). Cell type and time point are not known. Sequences were obtained from PBMCs or a T cell subset sorted from them (not recorded which).

This chain's CDR3 is CSARSPGGFEKLFF. The CDR3 coding sequence is TGCAGTGCTCGGTCCCCGGGGGGCTTTGAAAAACTGTTTTTT. The V gene is TRBV20-1, the J gene TRBJ1-4; D is possibly TRBD1 (6 bases). V gave up 5 bases and J gave up 7 bases, with 17 bases separating them. CDR1 and CDR2 from the germline V gene are DFQATT and SNEGSKA (reference sequence). The CDR3 is made up of 14 amino acids.